Listed here are 29 T cell receptor beta chains from one sample, sequenced in a study of neurological immune-mediated disorders. TCRdb recomputed calls from the 5' RACE reads with MiXCR, one row per CDR3 protein. This repertoire shows over 60,000 distinct CDR3 sequences, 5% to 5.5% found once; its top ten account for roughly 2.4%. The source material was PBMCs. The receptors derive from a woman aged 25 to 45 with multiple sclerosis.

This clonotype has at least ten counts. The V call is TRBV24-1, the J call TRBJ2-1, with D possibly TRBD2 on 6 matching bases. The CDR3 is made up of 15 amino acids. Per germline, CDR1 KGHDR and CDR2 SFDVKD. V gave up 3 bases and J gave up 7 bases, with 15 bases separating them. Written as DNA, the CDR3 is TGTGCCACCAGTGATGGGCTAGCGAGGTGGAATGAGCAGTTCTTC. Protein: CATSDGLARWNEQFF.

This clonotype was detected ten times or more. This CDR3 reads CASRARADSTDTQYF. Here the CDR3 DNA reads TGCGCCAGCAGAGCGAGAGCGGACAGCACAGATACGCAGTATTTT. The chain is built from TRBV5-1 and TRBJ2-3; TRBD2 is a possible D gene (5 bases). V shed 5 bases and J shed 0 bases, with 13 bases lying between them. Germline V gene sequence: CDR1 SGHRS, CDR2 YFSETQ. The CDR3 consists of 15 residues.

This clonotype has ten or more counts. One junction end disagrees with the germline gene, perhaps due to a read error. The chain employs TRBV12-3 or TRBV12-4 and TRBJ2-1; TRBD2 agrees at 11 bases. The CDR3 loop spans 15 amino acids. The CDR3 DNA reads as TGTGCCAGCAGGTTAGCGGGGGGGCCGATAGATGAGCAGTTCTTC. Its protein product is CASRLAGGPIDEQFF.

This clonotype was found many times. The chain combines TRBV20-1 with TRBJ1-2, with 8 nucleotides matching TRBD1. The germline V gene has CDR1 DFQATT and CDR2 SNEGSKA (reference sequence). The V segment lost 6 bases and the J segment 2 bases; nucleotides outside the gene matches: 20. The CDR3 totals 18 residues. CDR3 coding DNA: TGCAGTGCCGTAGACAGTAGCCAAGACAGGGGAAACAACTATGGCTACACCTTC. This gives the protein CSAVDSSQDRGNNYGYTF.

Notes on this clonotype: A read error may produce the germline difference seen at one junction end. The chain links TRBV5-1 to TRBJ2-6; D call uncertain. This CDR3 has 16 amino acids. The V gene's germline CDR1 is SGHRS and CDR2 YFSETQ. DNA of the CDR3: TGCGCCAGCAGCCCCGGCGGATACTCTGTGGCCAACGTCCTGACTTTC. Protein product: CASSPGGYSVANVLTF.

This clonotype was recorded at least ten times. The genes are TRBV28 and TRBJ2-5; 7 bases line up with TRBD1. The CDR3 runs 15 residues. The germline CDR1 and CDR2 sequences are MDHEN and SYDVKM. Trimming removed 4 bases from V and 2 bases from J; junction bases left unmatched: 7. CDR3 in amino acids: CASSYDRDSQETQYF. The DNA of the CDR3 is TGTGCCAGCAGTTACGACCGGGACAGTCAAGAGACCCAGTACTTC. Full variable domain (rest looked up from reference TRBV28 and TRBJ2-5): DVKVTQSSRYLVKRTGEKVFLECVQDMDHENMFWYRQDPGLGLRLIYFSYDVKMKEKGDIPEGYSVSREKKERFSLILESASTNQTSMYLCASSYDRDSQETQYFGPGTRLLVL.

This clonotype was recorded at least ten times. The chain couples TRBV3-1 to TRBJ2-7, with D possibly being TRBD1 (6 bases). This CDR3 is built from 15 residues. Germline CDR1 reads LGHDT; CDR2 reads YNNKEL (reference sequence). V lost 4 bases and J 5 bases, leaving 18 bases between the germline ends. CDR3 sequence: CASSRTGTGKHEQYF. For the CDR3, the DNA is TGTGCCAGCAGCCGGACGGGAACAGGGAAACACGAGCAGTACTTC.

This clonotype was picked up many times. V is TRBV20-1 and J is TRBJ1-2; 9 bases agree with TRBD1. Germline CDR1 is DFQATT and CDR2 is SNEGSKA (reference sequence). The CDR3 covers 13 residues. The J segment lost 5 bases and the V segment lost 6 bases, leaving 7 bases of the junction unmatched. The chain's CDR3 is CSATGQGWYGYTF. The CDR3 nucleotides are TGCAGTGCCACCGGACAGGGGTGGTATGGCTACACCTTC.

This clonotype showed up many times. J is TRBJ2-5 and V is TRBV5-1; weak D call: TRBD2 (5 bases). The CDR3 runs to 15 residues. Trimming removed 0 bases from V and 4 bases from J, with 13 bases in between. From germline, CDR1 is SGHRS and CDR2 YFSETQ. CDR3 in amino acids: CASSLEARTAETQYF. In DNA form, the CDR3 reads TGCGCCAGCAGCTTGGAGGCGCGGACTGCAGAGACCCAGTACTTC.

The table lists this clonotype with many counts. In DNA form, the CDR3 reads TGCAGTGCTATGTCGGATGACTCCAGGGGCGGCTACGAGCAGTACTTC. The encoded protein is CSAMSDDSRGGYEQYF. The chain joins TRBV20-1 to TRBJ2-7; maybe TRBD1 (6 bases). Germline assignment: CDR1 DFQATT and CDR2 SNEGSKA (reference sequence). Trimming took off 4 bases at V and 3 bases at J, with 22 bases between the two ends. The length of the CDR3 is 16 residues.

This clonotype appeared many times. The chain uses TRBV20-1 and TRBJ2-1; TRBD2 aligns across 8 bases. CDR3 size: 15 residues. Germline CDR1 is DFQATT and CDR2 is SNEGSKA (reference sequence). The V and J ends lost 5 bases and 3 bases, in that order; junction bases with no gene match: 9. The CDR3 region is CSAPSSGSDYNEQFF. CDR3 coding DNA: TGCAGTGCTCCCTCTAGCGGGTCAGACTACAATGAGCAGTTCTTC.

This clonotype came up many times. This chain connects TRBV3-1 to TRBJ2-3, with TRBD2 identical over 7 bases. Germline V gene data show CDR1 as LGHDT and CDR2 as YNNKEL (reference sequence). The CDR3 has 15 residues. The trim removed 0 bases at V and 3 bases at J, leaving 3 bases unmatched. Written as DNA, the CDR3 is TGTGCCAGCAGCCAAGAACGGACTAGGACAGATACGCAGTATTTT. Amino acid sequence: CASSQERTRTDTQYF.

Many counts were recorded for this clonotype. The CDR3 sequence is CASSLVQGFDEQFF. CDR3 bases: TGCGCCAGCAGCTTGGTACAGGGGTTCGATGAGCAGTTCTTC. The chain has TRBV5-1 and TRBJ2-1; 7 bases are a match to TRBD1. Unmatched junction bases numbered 5, after V lost 0 bases and J lost 8 bases. CDR1 SGHRS and CDR2 YFSETQ come from the germline V gene. This CDR3 is 14 amino acids long.

This clonotype was detected a few times. The V gene is TRBV20-1, the J gene TRBJ2-7, with 8 bases fitting TRBD2. From germline, CDR1 is DFQATT and CDR2 SNEGSKA (reference sequence). This CDR3 comprises 16 residues. Trimming removed 3 bases from V and 4 bases from J; junction bases left unmatched: 14. The CDR3 coding sequence is TGCAGTGCTAGTTCAGGACTAGCCCCTAATGGTTACGAGCAGTACTTC. Its translation: CSASSGLAPNGYEQYF.

Ten or more counts support this clonotype. The chain uses TRBV7-9 and TRBJ2-1; 15 bases are shared with TRBD2. This CDR3 is 18 amino acids long. Unmatched junction bases numbered 6, after V lost 4 bases and J lost 2 bases. Germline CDR1 reads SEHNR; CDR2 reads FQNEAQ (reference sequence). The CDR3 sequence is CASSSGLAGGRAYNEQFF. The CDR3 DNA sequence: TGTGCCAGCAGCTCCGGACTAGCGGGAGGGAGGGCCTACAATGAGCAGTTCTTC.

This clonotype was seen repeatedly, ten times or more. The chain has TRBV20-1 and TRBJ2-1; 14 positions match TRBD2. The germline CDR1 and CDR2 sequences are DFQATT and SNEGSKA (reference sequence). With V trimmed by 5 bases and J by 2 bases, 8 bases remained unmatched. This CDR3 comprises 17 residues. The CDR3 coding sequence is TGCAGTGCTGCCGGGACTAGCGGGAGTAGCCCCTACAATGAGCAGTTCTTC. The encoded protein is CSAAGTSGSSPYNEQFF.

This clonotype has ten or more counts. The V and J genes are TRBV5-1 and TRBJ1-5; D remains ambiguous. This CDR3 is 14 amino acids long. Germline CDR1 SGHRS, CDR2 YFSETQ. Between the trimmed V and J ends, which lost 4 bases and 4 bases, there was a span of 12 bases. The CDR3 bases are TGCGCCAGCAGCCCCCCGGGCCAGAATCAGCCCCAGCATTTT. It translates to CASSPPGQNQPQHF.

This clonotype was counted at least ten times. The J gene is TRBJ2-3, the V gene TRBV28; D uncertain. The V end was cut by 4 bases, the J end by 9 bases, with 11 bases between. This CDR3 comprises 12 residues. Germline V lookup: CDR1 MDHEN, CDR2 SYDVKM. CDR3 nucleotides: TGTGCCAGCAGTTATTCGCCTCGGACGCAGTATTTT. Translation gives CASSYSPRTQYF.

This clonotype has ten or more counts. The chain links TRBV5-1 to TRBJ2-1, with D maybe TRBD2 (7 bases). Trimming removed 4 bases from V and 2 bases from J, with 13 bases in between. Germline CDR1 SGHRS, CDR2 YFSETQ. This CDR3 spans 15 amino acids. The CDR3 loop is CASSDRGGAYNEQFF. In nucleotides, the CDR3 is TGCGCCAGCAGCGATAGGGGGGGAGCCTACAATGAGCAGTTCTTC.

This clonotype was recorded many times. In nucleotides, the CDR3 is TGCGCCAGCAGCTTGCCAGGGGGCGGGTACGAGCAGTACGTC. Its protein is CASSLPGGGYEQYV. The chain joins TRBV5-1 to TRBJ2-7, with 8 positions matching TRBD1. Germline CDR1 reads SGHRS; CDR2 reads YFSETQ. The ends lost 1 base at V and 4 bases at J; junction bases unmatched: 4. This CDR3 has 14 amino acids.

The gene calls are TRBV20-1 and TRBJ2-1; 8 bases agree with TRBD2. The germline V gene encodes CDR1 DFQATT and CDR2 SNEGSKA (reference sequence). There are 15 residues in the CDR3. The trim removed 4 bases at V and 0 bases at J, leaving 5 bases unmatched. CDR3 sequence: CSAKTGGSSYNEQFF. The CDR3 DNA is TGCAGTGCTAAAACGGGAGGGAGCTCCTACAATGAGCAGTTCTTC.

This clonotype came up many times. This chain connects TRBV5-1 to TRBJ1-3, with D unclear. CDR3 length: 14 residues. V was shortened by 7 bases and J by 9 bases, with 20 bases between the two germline ends. Germline V gene data show CDR1 as SGHRS and CDR2 as YFSETQ. This CDR3 is CASGEGGTTSTIYF. In nucleotides, the CDR3 is TGCGCCAGCGGCGAGGGCGGCACGACGTCCACCATATATTTT.

This clonotype has ten or more counts. The genes are TRBV20-1 and TRBJ2-1; TRBD2 matches 13 bases. V shed 0 bases, J shed 4 bases, and the junction held 9 bases outside the gene matches. The germline CDR1 and CDR2 sequences are DFQATT and SNEGSKA (reference sequence). The CDR3 runs 18 residues. This CDR3 is CSARDHGLAGVSYNEQFF. In nucleotides, the CDR3 is TGCAGTGCTAGAGATCACGGACTAGCGGGAGTTTCTTACAATGAGCAGTTCTTC.

In its sample, this clonotype was seen many times. The chain links TRBV7-9 to TRBJ1-1; 8 positions agree with TRBD1. The CDR3 is 15 amino acids. V lost 6 bases to trimming and J lost 1 base; unmatched junction nucleotides: 7. Germline CDR1 reads SEHNR; CDR2 reads FQNEAQ (reference sequence). The CDR3 loop is CASSPPGGPNTEAFF. For the CDR3, the DNA is TGTGCCAGCAGTCCCCCAGGGGGCCCGAACACTGAAGCTTTCTTT. Variable domain in full (rest from reference TRBV7-9 and TRBJ1-1): DTGVSQNPRHKITKRGQNVTFRCDPISEHNRLYWYRQTLGQGPEFLTYFQNEAQLEKSRLLSDRFSAERPKGSFSTLEIQRTEQGDSAMYLCASSPPGGPNTEAFFGQGTRLTVV.

This clonotype has just a few counts. The chain links TRBV20-1 to TRBJ2-5, with TRBD2 matching over 13 bases. Germline V gene lookup returns CDR1 DFQATT and CDR2 SNEGSKA (reference sequence). V dropped 5 bases and J dropped 3; count of bases not matched to a gene: 6. The CDR3 consists of 15 residues. For the CDR3, the DNA is TGCAGTGCTGATCCAGGGACTAGCGGGAAAGAGACCCAGTACTTC. It codes for CSADPGTSGKETQYF.

The table lists this clonotype with many counts. Here the CDR3 reads CALTAPGKRRWDTQYF. CDR3 nucleotide sequence: TGTGCCCTCACAGCCCCAGGGAAGCGCCGGTGGGATACGCAGTATTTT. The V gene is TRBV30, the J gene TRBJ2-3, with D tentatively TRBD1 (5 bases). Germline loops: CDR1 GTSNPN, CDR2 SVGIG (reference sequence). Trimming shortened V by 8 bases and J by 6 bases, and 27 bases separated the two germline ends. The CDR3 contains 16 residues.

The sample holds many counts of this clonotype. The chain uses TRBV5-1 and TRBJ1-5; 8 positions agree with TRBD1. Germline V gene sequence: CDR1 SGHRS, CDR2 YFSETQ. After removal of 5 bases from V and 7 bases from J, the junction contained 8 bases not matched to a gene. This CDR3 has 14 residues. CDR3 sequence (DNA): TGCGCCAGCAGTCAAGACAGGGGAGGACAGCCCCAGCATTTT. Translated: CASSQDRGGQPQHF.

The rearrangement joins TRBV7-8 to TRBJ2-5, with no clear D. From germline, CDR1 is SGHVS and CDR2 FQNEAQ. Trimming cost V 1 base and J 2 bases, with 8 bases left between them. CDR3 length: 14 residues. CDR3 DNA: TGTGCCAGCAGCTTAGGGACCGTGCAAGAGACCCAGTACTTC. It encodes CASSLGTVQETQYF.

This clonotype has a count of ten or more. The rearrangement joins TRBV5-6 to TRBJ2-2; no definite D call. Germline V CDR1 and CDR2: SGHDT, YYEEEE. CDR3 length: 11 amino acids. Trimming took off 6 bases at V and 5 bases at J, with 5 bases between the two ends. Here the CDR3 DNA reads TGTGCCAGCACGATGACCGGGGAGCTGTTTTTT. Protein: CASTMTGELFF.